These T cell receptor beta chains were read from a single sample in a study of early T cells in non-severe SARS-CoV-2 infection. Using its own MiXCR run on the 5' RACE reads, TCRdb lists one record per CDR3 protein. The table includes tens of thousands of distinct CDR3 sequences, approximately 8.8% detected once. Sequences were derived from whole blood, sampled at baseline. These receptors were collected from an adult who was a healthcare worker with PCR-confirmed SARS-CoV-2 infection or an uninfected control (not recorded which). Both conserved end residues are part of each CDR3. D genes are given only for firm matches. The size entry is marked missing in some rows and otherwise reads once, few, many or a size class.

D gene	V gene	clone size	J gene	CDR3 protein	CDR3 DNA
-	TRBV5-6	few	TRBJ2-5	CASSLASPQETQYF	TGTGCCAGCAGCTTGGCTAGTCCCCAAGAGACCCAGTACTTC
TRBD2	TRBV18	few	TRBJ2-5	CASSPPMYLAGETQYF	TGTGCCAGCTCACCACCGATGTATCTAGCGGGAGAGACCCAGTACTTC
-	TRBV4-3	many	TRBJ2-3	CASSQDSLDTQYF	TGCGCCAGCAGCCAAGATTCCCTAGATACGCAGTATTTT
-	TRBV6-1	few	TRBJ1-3	CASRLDTFGNTIYF	TGTGCCAGCAGATTGGACACCTTCGGAAACACCATATATTTT
-	TRBV7-3	many	TRBJ1-2	CASSFDNFYGYTF	TGTGCCAGCAGCTTTGACAACTTCTATGGCTACACCTTC
-	TRBV7-2	many	TRBJ2-7	CASSLGTIREQYF	TGTGCCAGCAGCCTGGGGACCATTCGGGAGCAGTACTTC
TRBD2	TRBV12-3/TRBV12-4	many	TRBJ2-7	CASSPGGSYEQYF	TGTGCCAGCAGTCCCGGGGGGTCCTACGAGCAGTACTTC
TRBD2	TRBV20-1	few	TRBJ2-2	CSARDLTSGRAGELFF	TGCAGTGCTAGAGATCTAACTAGCGGGAGGGCCGGGGAGCTGTTTTTT
-	TRBV9	many	TRBJ1-2	CASSGVELGYTF	TGTGCCAGCAGCGGGGTGGAGTTGGGCTACACCTTC
TRBD2	TRBV7-9	many	TRBJ2-5	CASSLATGGPGETQYF	TGTGCCAGCAGCTTAGCAACGGGAGGGCCAGGGGAGACCCAGTACTTC
TRBD1	TRBV3-1	-	TRBJ2-7	CASSQDRQGFQYF	TGTGCCAGCAGCCAAGACCGACAGGGCTTTCAGTACTTC
-	TRBV4-2	-	TRBJ2-1	CASSQGATAVNEQFF	TGTGCCAGCAGCCAAGGCGCAACAGCCGTTAATGAGCAGTTCTTC
-	TRBV10-3	few	TRBJ1-1	CAITVKGSNTEAFF	TGTGCCATCACAGTAAAGGGGTCCAACACTGAAGCTTTCTTT
-	TRBV7-9	few	TRBJ1-2	CASSAGLYGYTF	TGTGCCAGCAGCGCCGGCCTCTATGGCTACACCTTC
TRBD2	TRBV20-1	-	TRBJ2-7	CSARDTRGLAGGPTSYEQYF	TGCAGTGCTAGGGATACCAGGGGGCTAGCGGGAGGACCCACCTCCTACGAGCAGTACTTC
TRBD1	TRBV6-2/TRBV6-3	-	TRBJ1-1	CASRADRREAFF	TGTGCCAGCAGGGCGGACAGGCGGGAAGCTTTCTTT
-	TRBV10-2	-	TRBJ2-7	CASSESNVYEQYF	TGCGCCAGCAGTGAGTCGAACGTCTACGAGCAGTACTTC
TRBD2	TRBV29-1	few	TRBJ2-2	CSVRGLAANTGELFF	TGCAGCGTTAGGGGACTAGCGGCGAACACCGGGGAGCTGTTTTTT
TRBD1	TRBV5-5	few	TRBJ2-3	CASSLGQGANTDTQYF	TGTGCCAGCAGCTTGGGACAGGGGGCAAACACAGATACGCAGTATTTT
-	TRBV28	many	TRBJ2-7	CATLSGISYEQYF	TGTGCCACCCTCTCTGGGATCTCCTACGAGCAGTACTTC
TRBD2	TRBV19	-	TRBJ2-1	CASSTSGLAGVAEQFF	TGTGCCAGTAGTACATCGGGACTAGCGGGAGTAGCTGAGCAGTTCTTC
TRBD1	TRBV20-1	-	TRBJ1-6	CSAPDRGNTNSPLHF	TGCAGTGCTCCGGACAGGGGTAACACCAATTCACCCCTCCACTTT
-	TRBV20-1	-	TRBJ1-3	CSARERGTASGNTIYF	TGCAGTGCTAGAGAGCGAGGCACAGCATCTGGAAACACCATATATTTT
-	TRBV11-2	few	TRBJ1-2	CASSSKLEHGYTF	TGTGCCAGCAGCTCTAAGCTGGAACATGGCTACACCTTC
-	TRBV7-9	-	TRBJ2-7	CASSALTSSYEQYF	TGTGCCAGCAGCGCGTTGACCAGCTCCTACGAGCAGTACTTC
TRBD1	TRBV5-1	-	TRBJ1-1	CASSLTGIAEAFF	TGCGCCAGCAGCCTGACAGGGATAGCTGAAGCTTTCTTT
-	TRBV3-1	-	TRBJ1-6	CASSQDTTSPLHF	TGTGCCAGCAGCCAAGACACTACTTCACCCCTCCACTTT
TRBD1	TRBV7-9	-	TRBJ2-3	CASSPGQGDISRTDTQYF	TGTGCCAGCAGCCCCGGACAGGGAGATATCTCGCGCACAGATACGCAGTATTTT
-	TRBV25-1	-	TRBJ1-4	CASSFLSTLGEKLFF	TGTGCCAGCAGTTTCCTATCCACCCTGGGAGAAAAACTGTTTTTT
TRBD2	TRBV6-2/TRBV6-3	many	TRBJ2-3	CASSRTSGDADTQYF	TGTGCCAGCAGTCGGACTAGCGGGGACGCAGATACGCAGTATTTT
-	TRBV25-1	few	TRBJ2-2	CATSGGPNTGELFF	TGTGCCACCTCGGGGGGCCCGAACACCGGGGAGCTGTTTTTT
-	TRBV6-6	-	TRBJ1-2	CASSPKDRLYGYTF	TGTGCCAGCAGTCCCAAGGACCGGCTCTATGGCTACACCTTC
-	TRBV7-9	-	TRBJ1-1	CASSFQGNTEAFF	TGTGCCAGCAGCTTTCAAGGGAACACTGAAGCTTTCTTT
-	TRBV7-3	few	TRBJ2-1	CASSLPERAYNEQFF	TGTGCCAGCAGCTTACCGGAGCGGGCCTACAATGAGCAGTTCTTC
-	TRBV5-1	-	TRBJ2-2	CATSGGGLANTGELFF	TGCGCCACCAGTGGAGGGGGTCTCGCGAACACCGGGGAGCTGTTTTTT
-	TRBV5-1	few	TRBJ1-1	CASSLARGGRTEAFF	TGCGCCAGCAGCTTGGCTCGGGGAGGGAGGACTGAAGCTTTCTTT
-	TRBV25-1	many	TRBJ2-5	CASSDLDRRQETQYF	TGTGCCAGCAGTGACCTCGACAGGCGCCAAGAGACCCAGTACTTC
TRBD1	TRBV6-6	many	TRBJ1-6	CASSPSGTGNNSPLHF	TGTGCCAGCAGCCCGAGCGGGACAGGGAATAATTCACCCCTCCACTTT
TRBD2	TRBV28	few	TRBJ2-1	CASSGGTSGGQFF	TGTGCCAGCAGTGGGGGGACTAGCGGTGGGCAGTTCTTC